A selection of T cell receptor beta chains follows, all from one sample in a study of T cell responses to AZD1222 COVID-19 vaccine. Here immunoSEQ multiplex PCR was the method, and the copy in TCRdb shows in-frame clones only, minus some. The table lists approximately 130,000 clones, approximately 92% of them singletons. This sample comprised peripheral blood, obtained 28 days after the second dose of the MenACWY control vaccine. These receptor sequences come from an adult who received the MenACWY meningococcal vaccine as a control. The conserved cysteine and the conserved F or W are not part of the CDR3 here. The order of the fields is V gene, CDR3 protein.

v_gene: TRBV6-2/TRBV6-3
CDR3aa: ASSTWTGGNEQF

v_gene: TRBV29-1
CDR3aa: SVETGRDLWKSGYT

v_gene: TRBV6-2/TRBV6-3
CDR3aa: ASSTDDRERYTDTQY

v_gene: TRBV3-1/TRBV3-2
CDR3aa: ASSQELAGGLTGELF

v_gene: TRBV6-5
CDR3aa: ASSRDSNSPLH

v_gene: TRBV24-1
CDR3aa: ATSARGGNTGELF

v_gene: TRBV5-1
CDR3aa: ASSLTSGLY

v_gene: TRBV6-2/TRBV6-3
CDR3aa: ASSYLGILNTEAF

v_gene: TRBV9
CDR3aa: ASSPGTDPNTEAF

v_gene: TRBV18
CDR3aa: ASSPGPGAKYSSGNTIY

v_gene: TRBV7-9
CDR3aa: ASSWGQGTRAYEQY

v_gene: TRBV7-2
CDR3aa: ASSLVGGAETQY

v_gene: TRBV20-1
CDR3aa: SARLVHEQF

v_gene: TRBV6-6
CDR3aa: ASRLDGGGYGYT

v_gene: TRBV9
CDR3aa: ASARDGNQPQH

v_gene: TRBV7-2
CDR3aa: ASSLGPTSGADQF

v_gene: TRBV19
CDR3aa: ASTFWGAANTGELF

v_gene: TRBV7-3
CDR3aa: ASSGGLADRGYEQY

v_gene: TRBV5-4
CDR3aa: ASSSLLKEEGYT

v_gene: TRBV7-3
CDR3aa: ASSPGHGGDTQY

v_gene: TRBV27
CDR3aa: ASSPDRVRDEQY

v_gene: TRBV10-3
CDR3aa: AIREVAGGSTDTQY

v_gene: TRBV11-2
CDR3aa: ASSPPGSGGADEQF

v_gene: TRBV6-2/TRBV6-3
CDR3aa: ASSYKAPYEQY

v_gene: TRBV7-2
CDR3aa: ASSLDHVGAGYYEQY

v_gene: TRBV4-3
CDR3aa: ASSQVTGQGLGGYT

v_gene: TRBV11-3
CDR3aa: ASSHDSYNEQF

v_gene: TRBV10-3
CDR3aa: AISDRTESTDTQY

v_gene: TRBV2
CDR3aa: ASSAETGKWRNTGELF

v_gene: TRBV6-2/TRBV6-3
CDR3aa: ASSYGGGYT

v_gene: TRBV9
CDR3aa: ASSVGGSGSDKQY

v_gene: TRBV12-5
CDR3aa: ASGRGQGMTDTQY

v_gene: TRBV5-4
CDR3aa: ASSLGGVDTEAF

v_gene: TRBV28
CDR3aa: ASQRGDSNYGYT

v_gene: TRBV7-8
CDR3aa: ASSQDPGQGSYNEQF

v_gene: TRBV6-5
CDR3aa: ASSLSRHSNTEAF

v_gene: TRBV5-6
CDR3aa: ASSLLFGAVEQY

v_gene: TRBV15
CDR3aa: ATSRDRGWGSNQPQH

v_gene: TRBV5-5
CDR3aa: ASNSGGTASGNTIY

v_gene: TRBV25-1
CDR3aa: ASSGVGGAGNTIY

v_gene: TRBV28
CDR3aa: ASSLWSTGASNQPQH

v_gene: TRBV20-1
CDR3aa: SVKSLNEQF

v_gene: TRBV10-3
CDR3aa: AISETGGRGNQPQH

v_gene: TRBV30
CDR3aa: AWRRLAGGSNEQF

v_gene: TRBV7-8
CDR3aa: ASTTGVGSPEAF

v_gene: TRBV6-4
CDR3aa: ASSERGPLSYEQY

v_gene: TRBV2
CDR3aa: ASSSVDRDGYGYT

v_gene: TRBV28
CDR3aa: ASTRGSGNTIY

v_gene: TRBV24-1
CDR3aa: ATSDPQGAFFDTQY

v_gene: TRBV5-4
CDR3aa: ASSLPGANTGELF

v_gene: TRBV4-3
CDR3aa: ASSQSGGWGNTIY

v_gene: TRBV7-6
CDR3aa: ASSSLGTSGDSTDTQY